These 4 T cell receptor beta chains came from one sample sequenced in a study of T cells after posttransplantation cyclophosphamide. Controls had myeloablative marrow grafts with methotrexate and calcineurin inhibitor, sampled at 1 year. Profiling relied on immunoSEQ multiplex PCR, and the TCRdb table lists in-frame clones only, not all of them. The table records about 21,000 clones, 80% to 90% of them present only once. Source: PBMCs, taken about 360 days after allogeneic stem cell transplant with calcineurin inhibitor and methotrexate. The receptor set was obtained from a female patient in her 30s who received an allogeneic stem cell transplant from an unrelated donor, was CMV-positive, and had acute and chronic GVHD. Some T cells may possibly be graft donor cells.

The chain couples TRBV10-3 to TRBJ2-3; D is uncertain. V gave up 4 bases and J gave up 4 bases, with 6 bases separating them. Germline CDR1 and CDR2: ENHRY and SYGVKD. The CDR3 loop spans 12 amino acids. The CDR3: CAISAVPDTQYF. The CDR3 region has the DNA TGTGCCATCAGTGCGGTCCCAGATACGCAGTATTTT.

This chain joins TRBV30 and TRBJ1-2; 9 nucleotides match TRBD1. V was clipped by 5 bases and J by 5 bases; unmatched bases: 9. The CDR3 is 14 residues long. Germline V lookup: CDR1 GTSNPN, CDR2 SVGIG (reference sequence). CDR3 loop: CAWVGQGIIYGYTF. In nucleotides, the CDR3 is TGTGCCTGGGTAGGACAGGGGATAATATATGGCTACACCTTC.

The chain couples TRBV18 to TRBJ2-5; D gene uncertain. The ends were cut back, 3 bases at V and 5 bases at J, with 13 bases in the middle. In germline, CDR1 is KGHSH, CDR2 LQKENI. The CDR3 is 14 residues long. CDR3 DNA: TGTGCCAGCTCACCCACCACCCCCCGGGAGACCCAGTACTTC. Its protein is CASSPTTPRETQYF.

The chain employs TRBV18 and TRBJ2-7; TRBD1 matches at 8 bases. The CDR3 totals 14 residues. V shed 6 bases, J shed 4 bases, and the junction held 8 bases outside the gene matches. CDR1 is KGHSH and CDR2 is LQKENI in the germline V gene. CDR3 residues: CASSPQGQGYEQYF. As DNA, the CDR3 is TGTGCCAGCTCCCCCCAAGGACAGGGTTACGAGCAGTACTTC.